The source of this T cell receptor (beta chain) is a study of T cell responses to AZD1222 COVID-19 vaccine. Profiling relied on immunoSEQ multiplex PCR, and the TCRdb table lists in-frame clones only, not all of them. The table has fewer than 150,000 clones, 86% seen once. Germline CDR1 and CDR2: MRHNA and SNTAGT. The CDR3 covers 13 residues. The V gene lost 4 bases and the J gene lost 4 bases, with 9 bases spanning the gap. Sample: peripheral blood, taken 28 days after the second AZD1222 dose. The TCR was taken from an adult who received the AZD1222 COVID-19 vaccine. The chain employs TRBV6-4 and TRBJ2-3; D gene uncertain. The CDR3: CASSGTVADTQYF. The DNA for the CDR3 is TGTGCCAGCAGTGGTACCGTTGCAGATACGCAGTATTTT.